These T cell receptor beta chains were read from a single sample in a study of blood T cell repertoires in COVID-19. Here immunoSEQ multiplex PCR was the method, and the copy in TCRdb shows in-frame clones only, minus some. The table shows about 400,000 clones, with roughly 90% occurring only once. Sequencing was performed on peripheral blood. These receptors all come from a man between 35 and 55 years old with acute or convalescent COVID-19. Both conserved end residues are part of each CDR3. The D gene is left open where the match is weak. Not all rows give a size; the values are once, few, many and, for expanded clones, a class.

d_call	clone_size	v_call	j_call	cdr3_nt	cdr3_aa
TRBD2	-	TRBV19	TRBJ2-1	TGTGCCAGTAGTATAGTAGCGGGAATAACCAATGAGCAGTTCTTC	CASSIVAGITNEQFF
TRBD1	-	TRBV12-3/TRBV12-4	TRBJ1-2	TGTGCCAGTACAGGGGGCGGTGGCTACACCTTC	CASTGGGGYTF
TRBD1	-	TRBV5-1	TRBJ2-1	TGCGCCAGCAGCCTACGAGACAGGGAGTACAATGAGCAGTTCTTC	CASSLRDREYNEQFF
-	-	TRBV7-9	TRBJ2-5	TGTGCCAGCAGCTTCGCTCGGGACTTCAAGGGAGAGACCCAGTACTTC	CASSFARDFKGETQYF
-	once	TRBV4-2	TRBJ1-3	TGTGCCAGCAGCCAAGAAAGCAGGTCCGGAAACACCATATATTTT	CASSQESRSGNTIYF
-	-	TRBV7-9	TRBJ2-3	TGTGCCAGCAGCACCCCCGGGTCTTCAGTTACGCAGTATTTT	CASSTPGSSVTQYF
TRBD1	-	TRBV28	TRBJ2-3	TGTGCCAGCAGGCCTACGACAGGGGCTGTAACAGATACGCAGTATTTT	CASRPTTGAVTDTQYF
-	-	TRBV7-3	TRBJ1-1	TGTGCCAGCAGCTCCCCCCGGACACCGAACACTGAAGCTTTCTTT	CASSSPRTPNTEAFF
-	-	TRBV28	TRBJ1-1	TGTGCCAGCAGTCTGTACAGTAAAGCTTTCTTT	CASSLYSKAFF
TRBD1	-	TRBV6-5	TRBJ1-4	TGTGCCAGCAGGGCTCCCGGGACAGCTAATGAAAAACTGTTTTTT	CASRAPGTANEKLFF
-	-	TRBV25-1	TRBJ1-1	TGTGCCAGCAGAGCCCGGGGTTGGGTGGGCACTGAAGCTTTCTTT	CASRARGWVGTEAFF
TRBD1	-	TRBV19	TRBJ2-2	TGTGCCAGTTTGAGAGAGCAGGGGGCAGTAGGGACCGGGGAGCTGTTTTTT	CASLREQGAVGTGELFF
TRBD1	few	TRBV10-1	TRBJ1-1	TGCGCCAGCAGCGGACAGGAGAACACTGAAGCTTTCTTT	CASSGQENTEAFF
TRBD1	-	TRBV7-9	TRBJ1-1	TGTGCCAGCAGCCATGGACAGGGGTGGAACACTGAAGCTTTCTTT	CASSHGQGWNTEAFF
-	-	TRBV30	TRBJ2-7	TGTGCCTGGAGTGGGGCCTTTTCCTACGAGCAGTACTTC	CAWSGAFSYEQYF
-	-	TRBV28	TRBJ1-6	TGTGCCAGCAGGAGGGGGAACTCCTATAATTCACCCCTCCACTTT	CASRRGNSYNSPLHF
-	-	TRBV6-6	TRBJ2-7	TGTGCCAGCAGCTCCCGGACAGGTCGGGACTTATACGAGCAGTACTTC	CASSSRTGRDLYEQYF
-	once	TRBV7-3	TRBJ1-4	TGTGCCAGCAGCTTAACCGGCGGCGAAAAACTGTTTTTT	CASSLTGGEKLFF
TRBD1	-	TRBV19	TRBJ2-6	TGTGCCAGTAGTCGGACAGGGGCTAGGCTAGGGGGGGCCAACGTCCTGACTTTC	CASSRTGARLGGANVLTF
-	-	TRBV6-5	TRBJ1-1	TGTGCCAGCAGGCGGGGGGTGGAAGCTTTCTTT	CASRRGVEAFF
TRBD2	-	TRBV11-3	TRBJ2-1	TGTGCCAGCAGCTCTCGGCGGGAGGTTGAAGAGCAGTTCTTC	CASSSRREVEEQFF
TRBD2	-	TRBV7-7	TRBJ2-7	TGTGCTAGCAGCCCGATACAGCCGGGACTAAAAACAACTAGGCCCTACGAGCAGTACTTC	CASSPIQPGLKTTRPYEQYF
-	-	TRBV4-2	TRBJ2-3	TGTGCCAGCAGCCTCACCGGGTCTAGCGGCACAGATACGCAGTATTTT	CASSLTGSSGTDTQYF
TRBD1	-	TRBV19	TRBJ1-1	TGTGCCAGTACCCTAGGATGGCAGGGGGCAAAGAACACTGAAGCTTTCTTT	CASTLGWQGAKNTEAFF
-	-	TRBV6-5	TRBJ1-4	TGTGCCAGCAGTTACTCGAGTACGGGGTTCGGTGAAAAACTGTTTTTT	CASSYSSTGFGEKLFF
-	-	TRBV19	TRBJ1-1	TGTGCCAGTAGATCAGGCAGGGGATCCCAAGCTTTCTTT	CASRSGRGSQAFF
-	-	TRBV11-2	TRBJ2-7	TGTGCCAGCAGCCGCACCGGACAGTACGAGCAGTACTTC	CASSRTGQYEQYF
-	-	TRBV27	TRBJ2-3	TGTGCCAGCAGTTCAACAGATACGCAGTATTTT	CASSSTDTQYF
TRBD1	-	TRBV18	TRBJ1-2	TGTGCCAGCTCAGGGACAGATCCCTATGGCTACACCTTC	CASSGTDPYGYTF
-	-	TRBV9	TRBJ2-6	TGTGCCAGCAGCGTTGGGGGGGCTTGGGCCAACGTCCTGACTTTC	CASSVGGAWANVLTF
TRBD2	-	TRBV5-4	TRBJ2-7	TGTGCCACCCGGGCTAGCGGGAGGGCCCTCGAGCAGTACTTC	CATRASGRALEQYF
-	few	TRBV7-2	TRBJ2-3	TGTGCCAGCAGCTTAAGGGGGGGGACGCAGTATTTT	CASSLRGGTQYF
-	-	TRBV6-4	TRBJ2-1	TGTGCCAGCAGTGAACAGGGTCATTACAATGAGCAGTTCTTC	CASSEQGHYNEQFF
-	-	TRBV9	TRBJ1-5	TGTGCCAGCAGCGTAGAGGGCAGGGCTGCCCAGCCCCAGCATTTT	CASSVEGRAAQPQHF
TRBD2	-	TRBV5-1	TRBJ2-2	TGCGCCAGCAGCTTGGGCCTTAATTTAGCGGGGGAAGACACCGGGGAGCTGTTTTTT	CASSLGLNLAGEDTGELFF
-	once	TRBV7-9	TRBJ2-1	TGTGCCAGCACTGGCGGAAGCTCCTACAATGAGCAGTTCTTC	CASTGGSSYNEQFF
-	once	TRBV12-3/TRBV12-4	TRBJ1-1	TGTGCCAGCAGTTTAGACTCGAACACTGAAGCTTTCTTT	CASSLDSNTEAFF
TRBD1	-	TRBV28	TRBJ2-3	TGTGCCAGCACCTACGACAGGGCCGTGTCAGATACGCAGTATTTT	CASTYDRAVSDTQYF
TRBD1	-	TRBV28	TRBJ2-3	TGTGCCAGCAGTCCGGACAGGGCCGGGGTAGATACGCAGTATTTT	CASSPDRAGVDTQYF
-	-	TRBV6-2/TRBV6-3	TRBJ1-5	TGTGCCAGCAGTTACTCGATTGCGGGGTCCAGTCAGCCCCAGCATTTT	CASSYSIAGSSQPQHF
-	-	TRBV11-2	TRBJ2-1	TGTGCCAGCAGCACTCAGGGTAAGAGTAGGAATGAGCAGTTCTTC	CASSTQGKSRNEQFF
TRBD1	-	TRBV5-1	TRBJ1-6	TGCGCCAGCAGCGTCCGGACAGGGGGCGATTCACCCCTCCACTTT	CASSVRTGGDSPLHF